Listed here are 20 T cell receptor beta chains from one sample, sequenced in a study of shared clonotypes between healthy human individuals. Only in-frame clones appear in the TCRdb table, and some are missing; sequencing was by immunoSEQ multiplex PCR. Of roughly 1,500,000 clones detected, around 98% appear once; the ten largest clones hold around 0.47%. The specimen was naive CD4+ T cells sorted from blood. Subset specified: CD45RA+ positively selected. These TCRs come from a man aged 25-45 years in good health.

The rearrangement joins TRBV28 to TRBJ2-3, with 16 bases lining up with TRBD2. Germline lookup yields CDR1 MDHEN and CDR2 SYDVKM. The CDR3 has 20 residues. V gave up 0 bases and J gave up 3 bases; unmatched junction bases: 9. DNA for the CDR3: TGTGCCAGCAGTTTATGGGGAGCGGGACTAGCGGGAGGGGGGACAGATACGCAGTATTTT. The encoded protein is CASSLWGAGLAGGGTDTQYF.

The J gene is TRBJ2-1, the V gene TRBV4-3; 13 nucleotides agree with TRBD2. The CDR3 runs to 18 residues. Germline trimming cut 4 bases from V and 8 bases from J; bases unmatched to any gene: 14. Germline V CDR1 and CDR2: LGHNA, YSLEER. CDR3: CASSRMRTGLAGADEQFF. In DNA, the CDR3 is TGCGCCAGCAGCCGGATGAGAACCGGACTAGCGGGAGCGGATGAGCAGTTCTTC.

With respect to this clone: Other DNA sequences of this sample code for an identical CDR3. This sequence joins TRBV28 and TRBJ1-2; D uncertain. V was shortened by 3 bases and J by 2 bases, with 7 bases between the two germline ends. Germline CDR1 and CDR2: MDHEN and SYDVKM. The length of the CDR3 is 13 residues. CDR3 in DNA: TGTGCCAGCAGTTTCTCGGAGAACTATGGCTACACCTTC. It translates to CASSFSENYGYTF.

With respect to this clone: Other DNA variants within this sample encode the same CDR3. The chain joins TRBV7-2 to TRBJ2-7, with 9 bases matching TRBD1. Germline V gene lookup returns CDR1 SGHTA and CDR2 FQGNSA. The CDR3 totals 14 residues. Losses at the gene ends were 3 bases for V and 3 bases for J; bases not matched to a gene: 3. CDR3 loop: CASSLDRGSYEQYF. CDR3 DNA sequence: TGTGCCAGCAGCTTGGACAGGGGAAGCTACGAGCAGTACTTC.

The genes are TRBV7-9 and TRBJ2-7; D is perhaps TRBD1 or TRBD2 (5 bases each). The germline CDR1 and CDR2 sequences are SEHNR and FQNEAQ (reference sequence). Trimming took off 0 bases at V and 2 bases at J, with 11 bases between the two ends. The CDR3 sequence is 15 residues long. The CDR3: CASSLAGGGPYEQYF. CDR3 DNA sequence: TGTGCCAGCAGCTTAGCGGGTGGGGGTCCCTACGAGCAGTACTTC. The full variable domain, its missing parts supplied by reference TRBV7-9 and TRBJ2-7, is DTGVSQNPRHKITKRGQNVTFRCDPISEHNRLYWYRQTLGQGPEFLTYFQNEAQLEKSRLLSDRFSAERPKGSFSTLEIQRTEQGDSAMYLCASSLAGGGPYEQYFGPGTRLTVT.

The chain employs TRBV5-1 and TRBJ2-7; D possibly corresponds to TRBD1 (5 bases). The ends were cut back, 2 bases at V and 5 bases at J, with 8 bases in the middle. This CDR3 comprises 12 residues. The germline V gene has CDR1 SGHRS and CDR2 YFSETQ. This CDR3 reads CASSLIRDEQYF. The CDR3 nucleotides read TGCGCCAGCAGCTTAATCAGGGACGAGCAGTACTTC.

This chain connects TRBV7-2 to TRBJ2-1, with D possibly being TRBD2 (7 bases). CDR1 is SGHTA and CDR2 is FQGNSA in the germline V gene. CDR3 length: 17 amino acids. V was clipped by 1 base and J by 5 bases, with 18 bases between them. CDR3 protein: CASSLGARGAGNNEQFF. The CDR3 DNA reads as TGTGCCAGCAGCTTAGGAGCCCGGGGGGCAGGGAACAATGAGCAGTTCTTC.

This clone was picked up one time. The V gene is TRBV19, the J gene TRBJ2-5; no firm D call. Germline values: CDR1 LNHDA, CDR2 SQIVND (reference sequence). V dropped 1 base and J dropped 4 bases, with 7 bases sitting between them. The CDR3 length is 13 residues. CDR3 in DNA: TGTGCCAGTAGTATAGGAGCTGCAGAGACCCAGTACTTC. This translates into CASSIGAAETQYF.

The chain couples TRBV28 to TRBJ2-7; D is possibly TRBD1 or TRBD2 (5 bases each). There are 16 residues in the CDR3. Germline V gives CDR1 MDHEN, CDR2 SYDVKM. Trimming took 4 bases from V and 5 from J, leaving 21 bases between them. CDR3 amino acids: CASSYLDGRDPHEQYF. CDR3 DNA: TGTGCCAGCAGTTATCTCGACGGACGGGACCCCCACGAGCAGTACTTC.

With regard to this clone: Other nucleotide sequences in the sample specify the same CDR3. The V call is TRBV18, the J call TRBJ1-5; D uncertain. Germline CDR1 and CDR2: KGHSH and LQKENI. V was clipped by 2 bases and J by 0 bases, with 8 bases between them. This CDR3 is built from 15 residues. This CDR3 is CASSPGSNSNQPQHF. The CDR3 DNA reads as TGTGCCAGCTCACCAGGCTCAAATAGCAATCAGCCCCAGCATTTT.

This sequence joins TRBV5-1 and TRBJ2-7, with 8 bases that match TRBD1. Germline loops: CDR1 SGHRS, CDR2 YFSETQ. This CDR3 has 11 residues. V dropped 8 bases and J dropped 9; count of bases not matched to a gene: 7. In nucleotides, the CDR3 is TGCGCCAGGAGGACAGGGTGCGCGCAGTACTTC. It yields the protein CARRTGCAQYF.

The chain is built from TRBV18 and TRBJ2-3, with D possibly matching TRBD1 (6 bases). With 2 bases removed from V and 6 bases from J, the gap between germline ends came to 12 bases. Germline CDR1 and CDR2: KGHSH and LQKENI. CDR3 length: 14 amino acids. As DNA, the CDR3 is TGTGCCAGCTCACCAATACAGGGATCGGATACGCAGTATTTT. It codes for CASSPIQGSDTQYF.

The V call is TRBV9, the J call TRBJ2-7; TRBD1 matches at 9 bases. CDR1 SGDLS and CDR2 YYNGEE come from the germline V gene. The CDR3 totals 16 residues. The trim removed 0 bases at V and 2 bases at J, leaving 6 bases unmatched. CDR3 protein: CASSVGGQGAAYEQYF. DNA of the CDR3: TGTGCCAGCAGCGTAGGGGGACAGGGCGCCGCCTACGAGCAGTACTTC.

This chain links TRBV28 with TRBJ2-1; a weak D match, TRBD1 (6 bases). The CDR3 sequence is 10 residues long. The germline V gene has CDR1 MDHEN and CDR2 SYDVKM. The CDR3 here is CASRGSEQFF. CDR3 DNA sequence: TGTGCTTCAAGGGGGAGTGAGCAGTTCTTC.

The rearrangement uses TRBV7-2 and TRBJ1-1, with 7 bases lining up with TRBD1. CDR3 length: 13 amino acids. V shed 5 bases, J shed 6 bases, and the junction held 6 bases outside the gene matches. The germline V gene encodes CDR1 SGHTA and CDR2 FQGNSA. CDR3 coding DNA: TGTGCCAGCAGCACCAGGACAGGCGCTGAAGCTTTCTTT. Residues: CASSTRTGAEAFF.

The chain is built from TRBV4-1 and TRBJ1-4; D unclear. Germline CDR1 MGHRA, CDR2 YSYEKL. The CDR3 sequence is 17 residues long. Deletions cut 4 bases from V and 8 bases from J, with 23 bases between. CDR3: CASSPMAIGPRPEKLFF. The DNA for the CDR3 is TGCGCCAGCAGCCCTATGGCGATTGGTCCTCGTCCCGAAAAACTGTTTTTT.

The CDR3 bases are TGTGCCAGCAGCCATACCGGGACAGCCTCCTACGAGCAGTACTTC. Translated: CASSHTGTASYEQYF. The chain has TRBV9 and TRBJ2-7; 7 bases are a match to TRBD1. V lost 4 bases and J lost 0; bases outside the gene matches: 7. CDR3 size: 15 residues. Germline V lookup: CDR1 SGDLS, CDR2 YYNGEE.

The gene calls are TRBV29-1 and TRBJ1-3; maybe TRBD1 (5 bases). The germline V gene encodes CDR1 SQVTM and CDR2 ANQGSEA. V lost 8 bases and J lost 3, with 20 bases in between. CDR3 length equals 15 residues. CDR3 DNA: TGCAGCTACCGGACGGGGGGAGGCCTTGGAAACACCATATATTTT. Residues: CSYRTGGGLGNTIYF.

The sample holds one count of this clone. The chain is built from TRBV7-2 and TRBJ2-1; TRBD2 matches 10 bases. Per the germline V gene, CDR1 is SGHTA and CDR2 is FQGNSA. V lost 4 bases, J lost 5 bases, and 5 bases stayed unmatched. The CDR3 extends over 15 amino acids. This chain's CDR3 is CASSSTSGKNNEQFF. The CDR3 nucleotides are TGTGCCAGCAGCTCAACTAGCGGGAAAAACAATGAGCAGTTCTTC.

The rearrangement uses TRBV29-1 and TRBJ2-1, with D maybe TRBD1 (7 bases). The germline V and J ends were trimmed by 4 bases and 0 bases, with 10 bases remaining between them. The CDR3 is 14 residues long. The germline gives CDR1 SQVTM, CDR2 ANQGSEA. The CDR3 coding sequence is TGCAGCGTTGTGCGGGACAGCTCCTACAATGAGCAGTTCTTC. The encoded protein is CSVVRDSSYNEQFF.